The clone carrying this T cell receptor beta chain was recorded at least ten times. MiXCR, run by TCRdb on the multiplex PCR reads, gives a single entry per CDR3 protein. Of over 130,000 distinct CDR3 sequences listed, approximately 32% are singletons. This entry belongs to a study of breast tumors, draining lymph nodes, adjacent tissues. Breast cancer patients provided tissue from their axillary draining lymph nodes. This CDR3 contains 14 residues. The germline CDR1 and CDR2 sequences are MGHRA and YSYEKL. V lost 1 base, J lost 5 bases, and 5 bases stayed unmatched. This receptor was taken from a female donor with breast cancer. Some clones in this sample may be carry-over from other donors' samples. The gene calls are TRBV4-1 and TRBJ2-7; TRBD1 matches at 7 bases. Sequenced material: axillary lymph node tissue. The CDR3 region is CASSQADRAHEQYF. Here the CDR3 DNA reads TGCGCCAGCAGCCAAGCTGACAGGGCCCACGAGCAGTACTTC.